The entry below describes one T cell receptor beta chain. Its binding antigen is unknown. No base qualities exist here, and no much larger clone lies one base off it. The source of the sample is a study of shared clonotypes between healthy human individuals (TCRdb year 2020). For the wider study: The cohort comprised two women and three men aged 18 to 49 years. Per donor, three plates each were used for CD4 naive and CD4 memory, two for CD8 naive, and one for CD8 memory. To estimate repertoire size and how much clonotype sharing occurs between individuals, the study deeply sequenced the blood TCR repertoires of roughly 5 healthy adults. Different laboratories and diverse techniques were used to prepare libraries and sequence TCR repertoires, to increase sequencing depth and limit assay-specific biases. Between about 0.8 and 9.5 billion PBMCs per donor were obtained by leukapheresis.

Healthy HIV-negative adults with no recently reported acute infections or vaccinations were included as donors. Every donor was a Caucasian adult living in Nashville, Tennessee, USA. CD4+ T cells were enriched by magnetic negative selection; naive cells were then positively selected on CD45RA, and the negative fraction formed the memory subset. Blood was collected by leukapheresis, and PBMCs were isolated by Ficoll-Histopaque density gradient centrifugation and then cryopreserved in liquid nitrogen vapor phase. Purity and quantity of every magnetically sorted T cell population were checked by analytical flow cytometry. From each sorted fraction, genomic DNA was isolated and quantified by UV absorbance on a Nanodrop 2000c. What the study reported, not specific to this receptor: Pairwise subsampling led to the expectation that sequencing depth would affect the degree of clonotype sharing among donors. Because the study included a small number of donors, the genetic and exposure-history diversity represented was limited. Across a few donors, roughly 5.1% of naive CD4, roughly 3.8% of naive CD8, roughly 2.2% of memory CD4, and approximately 0.42% of memory CD8 clonotypes were shared. Sampling was limited to blood, and TCR repertoires in tissue likely differ from TCR repertoires in blood. Naive subsets generally had larger estimated clonotype richness than memory subsets did. Compared with non-shared clonotypes, the clonotypes found in all four sorted-subset donors had higher generation probabilities. Rarefaction of sorted-subset datasets indicated incomplete sequencing despite the large sequencing depth.

Using the deep immunoSEQ assay, TCR CDR3 regions were amplified from genomic DNA by multiplex PCR. Extracted genomic DNA from each cell subset was distributed evenly across all wells of several immunoSEQ 96-well plates, and each plate was treated as a replicate. For sorted subsets, approximately 200 ng of genomic DNA, equivalent to around 30,000 T cell genomes, went into each replicate PCR. The purified libraries were quantified using a Qubit 3.0 fluorometer, sized with a Bioanalyzer 2100, and then quantified again using the KAPA Library Quantification kit. Each immunoSEQ 96-well plate was sequenced on its own single-read 150-cycle Illumina NextSeq 550 flow cell. In the paper's pipeline: Because the immunoSEQ output held only junctional sequences and lacked quality scores, the filtering could not match the filtering applied to full-length reads. To assign V/J genes and CDR3, sequences were annotated using PyIR, a Python wrapper for IgBLAST v1.9, with IMGT germline references. Reads were filtered out if the reads had weak V/J assignments (E-value above 1e-6), no CDR3, stop codons, out-of-frame junctions, or ambiguous translated residues. A V3J clonotype was defined by an identical inferred V gene, J gene, and CDR3 amino acid sequence. Percentage overlap between repertoires was calculated by dividing the number of shared unique clonotypes by the size of the smaller repertoire. RTK rarefaction, the Chao1 estimator, and Recon v2.1 estimates of unobserved clonotypes were used to assess repertoire richness. OLGA was used to compute generation probabilities for all TCRbeta clonotypes that the gDNA method yielded from a few donors. TCRdb stores this immuneACCESS table with in-frame sequences only. Part of the clones is absent; in the studies checked, under half of the shortfall reflects unresolved V genes, and no reason is known for the rest. Clone size and V and J calls were adopted from that table, with D and trimming inferred from the DNA. Counted in this sample were approximately 1.5 million clones; 95% to 99% of them appeared once. The ten largest clones represent around 0.45% of the sample.

CDR1 is given as MNHNS and CDR2 as SASEGT, both from the germline V gene. The CDR3, from cysteine to phenylalanine, totals 15 residues. Of all the DNA, just the CDR3 is kept, 45 bases in frame from base 1. Trimming removed 2 bases from V and 8 bases from J, leaving 15 bases between the germline ends. The rearrangement joined TRBV6-1 to TRBJ1-4; 6 matching bases give a weak D call of TRBD1. This receptor was obtained from a man aged 25-45 years in good health. The specimen was naive CD4+ T cells sorted from blood. Per the publication, the cell subset or site label means: CD45RA+ positively selected. The CDR3: CASSELRTEREKLFF. The base sequence is TGTGCCAGCAGTGAACTCCGGACAGAGCGCGAAAAACTGTTTTTT.